This TCR beta chain emerged from a study of cytomegalovirus exposure and HLA in healthy donors. 13 Jbeta primers and 60 Vbeta primers were used for the PCR. TCRdb's table, derived via immunoSEQ multiplex PCR, lists solely in-frame clones and lacks some. The sample includes 180,000 or so clones, around 62% seen only once; the top ten take around 3%. Sequenced: PBMCs. The TCR sequence derives from a man in his forties or fifties in good health and CMV-seronegative.

CDR3 nucleotides: TGCGCCAGCACTCCTTTCCCTTCAGGGGGCGCCAAAAACATTCAGTACTTC. Protein sequence: CASTPFPSGGAKNIQYF. This chain links TRBV5-1 with TRBJ2-4; 8 nucleotides agree with TRBD1. V lost 6 bases, J lost 1 base, and 12 bases stayed unmatched. The length of the CDR3 is 17 residues. The V gene's germline CDR1 is SGHRS and CDR2 YFSETQ.